The T cell receptor (beta chain) described here comes from a study of cytomegalovirus exposure and HLA in healthy donors. General study points: Cytomegalovirus-associated status was assigned to about 170 TCR beta chains. There were some public TCRs occurring in many donors, but most TCR sequences were rare. First-cohort TCR clusters tended to co-occur in the 120 or so validation repertoires, a later analysis found. A classifier reportedly called cytomegalovirus status with high sensitivity and specificity.

The data were produced by immunoSEQ multiplex PCR, yet TCRdb's version contains in-frame clones alone and is incomplete. This table holds approximately 200,000 clones, approximately 86% found once. About this clone: Its antigen is unidentified.

Germline CDR1 is MNHEY and CDR2 is SMNVEV (reference sequence). Trimming left V 5 bases short and J 8 bases short, with 15 bases between. The CDR3 extends over 14 amino acids. The source material was PBMCs. The clonotype was recovered from a woman between 18 and 30 years old in good health and CMV-seronegative. V gene TRBV27 combines with J gene TRBJ1-4; D gene uncertain. The CDR3 loop reads CASSLRRDGEKLFF. The DNA of the CDR3 is TGTGCCAGCAGTCTCCGGAGGGATGGGGAAAAACTGTTTTTT.